The source of this T cell receptor (beta chain) is a study of CD8 T cells in ankylosing spondylitis. TCRdb redid the calling of the 5' RACE reads with MiXCR, one entry per CDR3 protein. The sample has 750,000 to 850,000 distinct CDR3 sequences; around 11% are singletons. This clonotype was picked up a small number of times. Antigen unknown. Germline V gene sequence: CDR1 DFQATT, CDR2 SNEGSKA (reference sequence). The CDR3 totals 14 residues. V shed 5 bases, J shed 9 bases, and the junction held 5 bases outside the gene matches. General study points: Ankylosing spondylitis blood seemed to carry a telltale TCR beta motif made of eight or nine highly homologous variants.

The sequence was obtained from a male donor with ankylosing spondylitis. The J gene is TRBJ1-6, the V gene TRBV20-1; TRBD1 matches 12 bases. The sample taken for sequencing was blood, either unsorted or a sorted T cell fraction (not recorded which). The CDR3 region is CSARGQGAGSPLHF. The DNA of the CDR3 is TGCAGTGCTCGGGGACAGGGGGCTGGTTCACCCCTCCACTTT.